These 32 T cell receptor beta chains share one sample of origin, sequenced in a study of T cells expressing NK-cell markers. TCRdb re-called the 5' RACE reads and catalogs CDR3 proteins one per entry, DNA excluded. The record lists roughly 430,000 distinct CDR3 sequences, of which the ten most abundant hold 7.3%. Sequencing was performed on blood T cells: a sorted CD56 or NKG2C T cell subset, CD4+ or CD8+ T cells, or bulk PBMC T cells (not recorded which). These receptors originate from a woman between 18 and 70 years old in good health.

This chain joins TRBV9 and TRBJ2-1; no DNA is available, so the TRBD2 call from TCRdb remains unchecked. The CDR3 has 15 residues. The V gene's germline CDR1 is SGDLS and CDR2 YYNGEE. CDR3 sequence: CASHRVAGEVGEQFF.

The gene calls are TRBV6-5 and TRBJ1-1. CDR3 length equals 12 residues. Germline V lookup: CDR1 MNHEY, CDR2 SVGAGI. The CDR3 sequence: CASLREKGEAFF.

The V and J genes are TRBV7-3 and TRBJ2-2; the TCRdb D gene call, TRBD2, has no DNA to confirm it. Germline CDR1 is SGHTA and CDR2 is FQGTGA. This CDR3 comprises 14 residues. This CDR3 reads CASSLQAGPGELFF.

This sequence joins TRBV18 and TRBJ2-3; TCRdb's assignment of TRBD1 cannot be checked, as there is no DNA. Germline V gene lookup returns CDR1 KGHSH and CDR2 LQKENI. CDR3 length: 13 amino acids. The chain's CDR3 is CASSFDRADTQYF.

J is TRBJ2-3 and V is TRBV27; TCRdb indicates TRBD1, and absent DNA this call remains unverified. The CDR3 extends over 16 amino acids. CDR1 and CDR2 (germline): MNHEY, SMNVEV (reference sequence). Here the CDR3 reads CASSATMGVGTDTQYF.

The chain has TRBV20-1 and TRBJ2-1; checking the TCRdb D call of TRBD2 is not possible without DNA. The CDR3 runs to 18 residues. Germline V lookup: CDR1 DFQATT, CDR2 SNEGSKA (reference sequence). CDR3 sequence reads: CSAPGGLAGGQGYNEQFF.

The chain employs TRBV20-1 and TRBJ1-4; the D gene TCRdb calls, TRBD1, cannot be checked with no DNA. The CDR3 is 12 residues long. Germline values: CDR1 DFQATT, CDR2 SNEGSKA (reference sequence). This CDR3 reads CSAPTGFEKLFF.

J is TRBJ2-2 and V is TRBV2; TCRdb gives TRBD1 as the D gene, but with no DNA this cannot be confirmed. The V gene's germline CDR1 is SNHLY and CDR2 FYNNEI. This CDR3 region has 15 residues. The CDR3 protein is CASRNRGLNTGELFF.

The chain combines TRBV7-3 with TRBJ2-5; the TRBD1 assignment by TCRdb is unverifiable without DNA. Germline V CDR1 and CDR2: SGHTA, FQGTGA. The CDR3 runs 14 residues. The CDR3 spells CASSSGGGGKTQYF.

The chain joins TRBV7-2 to TRBJ2-1; TCRdb outputs TRBD1, but without DNA this stays unchecked. The CDR3 covers 14 residues. CDR1 SGHTA and CDR2 FQGNSA come from the germline V gene. The CDR3 loop is CASGAGGSYNEQFF.

The chain is built from TRBV14 and TRBJ1-1; TCRdb indicates TRBD1, and absent DNA this call remains unverified. Germline V lookup: CDR1 SGHDN, CDR2 FVKESK. The CDR3 covers 15 residues. The CDR3 spells CASSLRGDRVSEAFF.

The genes are TRBV6-2 or TRBV6-3 and TRBJ2-1; absent DNA, TCRdb's TRBD2 call cannot be checked. The CDR3 contains 15 residues. CDR1 is MNHEY and CDR2 is SVGEGT in the germline V gene. The CDR3 reads CASSYSREGWDEQFF.

The chain uses TRBV3-1 and TRBJ2-1; TCRdb selects TRBD1, and the lack of DNA leaves this call unchecked. Germline V gene sequence: CDR1 LGHDT, CDR2 YNNKEL (reference sequence). The CDR3 extends over 16 amino acids. The CDR3 spells CASSQWGQGSYNEQFF.

This sequence joins TRBV6-5 and TRBJ2-3; TCRdb picks TRBD2, but there is no DNA to check that call. Germline CDR1 is MNHEY and CDR2 is SVGAGI. This CDR3 region has 15 residues. CDR3: CASSYRSGGTDTQYF.

This chain uses TRBV20-1 with TRBJ1-4; TCRdb's D gene call, TRBD1, goes unchecked for lack of DNA. In germline, CDR1 is DFQATT, CDR2 SNEGSKA (reference sequence). The CDR3 loop spans 15 amino acids. CDR3 region: CSARDHRGTNEKLFF.

This chain joins TRBV7-3 and TRBJ2-3. CDR3 length: 13 residues. Germline V gene data show CDR1 as SGHTA and CDR2 as FQGTGA. CDR3: CASSLNGWDTQYF.

This chain joins TRBV7-2 and TRBJ2-7; there is no DNA to check the TCRdb D call of TRBD2. This CDR3 is built from 15 residues. CDR1 and CDR2 from the germline V gene are SGHTA and FQGNSA. The CDR3 region is CASSFGLAGSYEQYF.

The chain has TRBV18 and TRBJ2-3. CDR3 size: 14 residues. Germline CDR1 KGHSH, CDR2 LQKENI. The CDR3 loop is CASSPQGWGDTQYF. Full variable domain (rest looked up from reference TRBV18 and TRBJ2-3): NAGVMQNPRHLVRRRGQEARLRCSPMKGHSHVYWYRQLPEEGLKFMVYLQKENIIDESGMPKERFSAEFPKEGPSILRIQQVVRGDSAAYFCASSPQGWGDTQYFGPGTRLTVL.

CDR3 residues: CASSPQLGSSYNEQFF. This sequence joins TRBV11-2 and TRBJ2-1. The V gene's germline CDR1 is SGHAT and CDR2 FQNNGV. The CDR3 extends over 16 amino acids.

V and J are TRBV12-5 and TRBJ1-2; TCRdb gives TRBD1 as the D gene, but with no DNA this cannot be confirmed. The CDR3 has 14 amino acids. Looked up from germline, CDR1 is LGHNT and CDR2 is FRNRAP. The CDR3 reads CASGWQGAYYGYTF. Combining the CDR3 with reference TRBV12-5 and TRBJ1-2 gives the whole variable domain DARVTQTPRHKVTEMGQEVTMRCQPILGHNTVFWYRQTMMQGLELLAYFRNRAPLDDSGMPKDRFSAEMPDATLATLKIQPSEPRDSAVYFCASGWQGAYYGYTFGSGTRLTVV.

The V and J genes are TRBV7-9 and TRBJ1-5; TCRdb indicates TRBD1, and absent DNA this call remains unverified. The CDR3 has 14 residues. The germline gives CDR1 SEHNR, CDR2 FQNEAQ (reference sequence). The CDR3 loop reads CASSLGQGVEPQHF.

V is TRBV12-3 or TRBV12-4 and J is TRBJ1-6. The CDR3 covers 16 residues. The CDR3: CASRHGSPKYNSPLHF.

V gene TRBV10-3 combines with J gene TRBJ1-4. The CDR3 is made up of 14 amino acids. Germline V gene lookup returns CDR1 ENHRY and CDR2 SYGVKD. CDR3 sequence reads: CAISGGGITEKLFF.

This chain uses TRBV20-1 with TRBJ2-2. CDR1 is DFQATT, CDR2 SNEGSKA, per germline (reference sequence). This CDR3 has 13 residues. CDR3 sequence: CSARIRQTGELFF.

This chain links TRBV9 with TRBJ1-3. CDR3 length equals 16 residues. Per germline, CDR1 SGDLS and CDR2 YYNGEE. The CDR3 here is CASSVEYTFSGNTIYF.

V and J are TRBV5-1 and TRBJ1-1; TCRdb designates TRBD1, a call that cannot be tested without DNA. Germline V lookup: CDR1 SGHRS, CDR2 YFSETQ. This CDR3 is built from 14 residues. CDR3 in amino acids: CASSVGQAITEAFF.

CDR3: CASSIVPWGTEAFF. This chain links TRBV19 with TRBJ1-1. The CDR3 has 14 residues. Germline V gene sequence: CDR1 LNHDA, CDR2 SQIVND (reference sequence).

This chain links TRBV20-1 with TRBJ2-3; TCRdb outputs TRBD1, but without DNA this stays unchecked. There are 12 residues in the CDR3. Germline-derived CDR1 and CDR2 are DFQATT and SNEGSKA (reference sequence). CDR3: CSRTGLSDTQYF.

The chain recombines TRBV7-9 with TRBJ2-1; TCRdb calls TRBD1, which cannot be checked without DNA. Germline V lookup: CDR1 SEHNR, CDR2 FQNEAQ (reference sequence). The CDR3 extends over 15 amino acids. The CDR3 sequence: CASSHRGVRYNEQFF.

V and J are TRBV24-1 and TRBJ1-2. The length of the CDR3 is 12 residues. Germline V gene lookup returns CDR1 KGHDR and CDR2 SFDVKD. CDR3 loop: CATSLRGYGYTF.

The chain uses TRBV6-1 and TRBJ2-1. Per the germline V gene, CDR1 is MNHNS and CDR2 is SASEGT. The CDR3 is 14 amino acids. Here the CDR3 reads CASSGGDSYNEQFF.

The rearrangement links TRBV19 to TRBJ2-5. CDR1 and CDR2 (germline): LNHDA, SQIVND (reference sequence). CDR3 length: 12 residues. The CDR3 loop is CASSRSQETQYF.